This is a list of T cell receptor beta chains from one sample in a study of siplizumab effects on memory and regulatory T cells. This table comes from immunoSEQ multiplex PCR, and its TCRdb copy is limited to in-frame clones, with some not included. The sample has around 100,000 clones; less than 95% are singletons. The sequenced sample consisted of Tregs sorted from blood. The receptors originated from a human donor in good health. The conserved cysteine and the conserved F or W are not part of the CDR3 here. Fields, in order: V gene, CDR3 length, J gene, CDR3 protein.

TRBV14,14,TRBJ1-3,ASSQNYRSSGNTIY
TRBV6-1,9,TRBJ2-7,ASSRLAEQY
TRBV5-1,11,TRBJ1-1,ASSLGTGYWTF
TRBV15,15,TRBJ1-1,ATSRPTGGLGDTEAF
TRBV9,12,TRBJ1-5,ASSTGHSNQPQH
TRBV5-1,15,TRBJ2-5,ASSLARGARVQETQY
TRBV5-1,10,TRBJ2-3,ASSGGTDTQY
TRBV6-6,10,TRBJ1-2,ASSTREVGYT
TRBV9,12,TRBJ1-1,ASSVDPTDTEAF
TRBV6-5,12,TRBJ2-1,ASSYRGLYNEQF
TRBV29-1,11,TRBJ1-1,SVLRTVNTEAF
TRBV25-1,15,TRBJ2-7,ASSEVVRAGGPYEQY
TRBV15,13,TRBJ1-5,ATSRDETGNQPQH
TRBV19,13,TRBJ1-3,ASSTIGTAGNTIY
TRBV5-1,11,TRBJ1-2,ASSSLRTGGYT
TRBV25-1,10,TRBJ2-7,ASSLDLYEQY
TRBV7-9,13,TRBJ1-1,ASSLAIQVNTEAF
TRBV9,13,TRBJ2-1,ASSVGDRSSHEQF
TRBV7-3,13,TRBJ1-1,ASSLQGGLNTEAF
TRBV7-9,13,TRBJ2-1,ASSPAARTYNEQF
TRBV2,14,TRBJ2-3,ARGSGRALRTDTQY
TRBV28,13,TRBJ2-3,ASSLGGVIADTQY
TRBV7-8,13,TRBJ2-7,ASSLVGTEDYEQY
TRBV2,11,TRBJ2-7,ASREGGSREQY
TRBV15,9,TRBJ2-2,ATRSTGELF
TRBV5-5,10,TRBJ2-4,ASSSGGYIQY
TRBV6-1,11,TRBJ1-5,ASSGRLGQPQH
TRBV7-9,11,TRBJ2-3,ASSLRTFGTQY
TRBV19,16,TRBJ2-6,ASSIRWGLYSGANVLT
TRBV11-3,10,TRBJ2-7,ASSITGGEQY
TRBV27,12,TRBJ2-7,ASSLWSQAYEQY
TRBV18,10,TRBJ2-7,ASSLDFGRKY
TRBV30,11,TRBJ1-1,AWSVQGFGEAF
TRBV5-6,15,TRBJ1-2,ASSLVRLLIANYGYT
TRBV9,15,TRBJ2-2,ASYPRQGATSTGELF
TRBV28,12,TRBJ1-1,ASSPRQVNTEAF
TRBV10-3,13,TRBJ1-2,ATVGTGRFHYGYT
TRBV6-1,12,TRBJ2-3,ASSAGGEADTQY
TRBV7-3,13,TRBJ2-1,ASSLTGTGVNEQF
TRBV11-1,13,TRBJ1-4,ASSLGFATNEKLF
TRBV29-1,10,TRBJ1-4,SARGAEEKLF
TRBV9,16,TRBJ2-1,ASSRETSGSTLYNEQF
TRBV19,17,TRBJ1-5,ASSIDHQGDRGYNQPQH
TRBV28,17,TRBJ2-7,ASSAYGTSGIGASFSQY
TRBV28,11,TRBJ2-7,ATLTGSIDEQY
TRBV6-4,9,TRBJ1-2,ASSAGDGYT
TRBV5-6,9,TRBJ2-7,ASSRGNEQY
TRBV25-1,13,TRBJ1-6,ASSETGPYNSPLH
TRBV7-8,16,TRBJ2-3,ASSLQTSGSSGTDTQY
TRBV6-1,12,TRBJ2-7,ASRRAIDSYEQY
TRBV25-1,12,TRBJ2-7,ASSISGTGYEQY